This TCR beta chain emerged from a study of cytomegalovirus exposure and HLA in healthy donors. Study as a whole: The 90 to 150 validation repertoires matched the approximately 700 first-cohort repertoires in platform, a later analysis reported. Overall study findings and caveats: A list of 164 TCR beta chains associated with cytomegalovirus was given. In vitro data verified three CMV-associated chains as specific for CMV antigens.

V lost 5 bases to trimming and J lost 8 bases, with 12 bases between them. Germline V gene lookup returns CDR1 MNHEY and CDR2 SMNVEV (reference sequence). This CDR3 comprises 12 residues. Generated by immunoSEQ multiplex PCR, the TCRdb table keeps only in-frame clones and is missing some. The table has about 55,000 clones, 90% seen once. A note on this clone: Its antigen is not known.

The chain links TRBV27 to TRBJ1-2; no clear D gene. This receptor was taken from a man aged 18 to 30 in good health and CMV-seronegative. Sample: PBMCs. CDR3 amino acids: CASSQTGGGYTF. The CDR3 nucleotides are TGTGCCAGCAGTCAAACGGGTGGCGGCTACACCTTC.